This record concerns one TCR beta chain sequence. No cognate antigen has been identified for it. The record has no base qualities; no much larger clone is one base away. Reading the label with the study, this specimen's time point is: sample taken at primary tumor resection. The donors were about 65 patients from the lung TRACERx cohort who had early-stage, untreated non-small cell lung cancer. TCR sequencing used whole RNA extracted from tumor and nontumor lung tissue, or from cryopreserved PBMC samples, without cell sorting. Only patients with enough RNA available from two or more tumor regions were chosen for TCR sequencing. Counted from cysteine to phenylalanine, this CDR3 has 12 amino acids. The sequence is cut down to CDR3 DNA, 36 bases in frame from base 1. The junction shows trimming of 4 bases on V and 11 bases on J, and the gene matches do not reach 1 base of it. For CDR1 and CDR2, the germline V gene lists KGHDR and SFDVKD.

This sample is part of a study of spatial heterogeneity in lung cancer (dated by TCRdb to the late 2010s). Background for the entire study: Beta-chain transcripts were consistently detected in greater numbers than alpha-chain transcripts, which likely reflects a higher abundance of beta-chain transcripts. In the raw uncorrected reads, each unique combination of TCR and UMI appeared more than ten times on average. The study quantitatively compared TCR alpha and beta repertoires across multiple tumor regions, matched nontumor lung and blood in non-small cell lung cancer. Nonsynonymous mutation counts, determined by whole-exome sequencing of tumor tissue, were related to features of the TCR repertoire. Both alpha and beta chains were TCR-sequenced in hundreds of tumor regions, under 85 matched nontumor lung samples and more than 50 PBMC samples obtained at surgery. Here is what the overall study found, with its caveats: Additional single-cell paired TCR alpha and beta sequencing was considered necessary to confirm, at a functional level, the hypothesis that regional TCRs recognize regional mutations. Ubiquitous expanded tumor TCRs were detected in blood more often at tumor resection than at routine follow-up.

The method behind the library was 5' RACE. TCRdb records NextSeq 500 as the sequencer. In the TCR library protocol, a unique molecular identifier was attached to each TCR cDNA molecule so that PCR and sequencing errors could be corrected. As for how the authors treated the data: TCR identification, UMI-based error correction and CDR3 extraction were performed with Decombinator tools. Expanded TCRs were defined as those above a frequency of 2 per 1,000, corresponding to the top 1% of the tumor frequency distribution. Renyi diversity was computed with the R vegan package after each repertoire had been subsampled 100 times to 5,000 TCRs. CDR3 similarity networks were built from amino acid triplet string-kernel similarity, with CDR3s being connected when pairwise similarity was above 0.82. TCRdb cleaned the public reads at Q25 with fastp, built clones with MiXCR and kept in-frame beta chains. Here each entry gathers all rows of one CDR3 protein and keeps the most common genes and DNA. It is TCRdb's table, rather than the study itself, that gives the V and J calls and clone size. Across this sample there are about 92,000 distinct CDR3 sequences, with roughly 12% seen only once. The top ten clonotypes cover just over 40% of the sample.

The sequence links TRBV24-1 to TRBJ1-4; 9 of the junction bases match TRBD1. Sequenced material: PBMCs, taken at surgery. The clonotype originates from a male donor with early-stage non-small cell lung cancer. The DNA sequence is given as TGTGCCACCAGTGACGACAGGGGGAAACTGTTTTTT. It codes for CATSDDRGKLFF.